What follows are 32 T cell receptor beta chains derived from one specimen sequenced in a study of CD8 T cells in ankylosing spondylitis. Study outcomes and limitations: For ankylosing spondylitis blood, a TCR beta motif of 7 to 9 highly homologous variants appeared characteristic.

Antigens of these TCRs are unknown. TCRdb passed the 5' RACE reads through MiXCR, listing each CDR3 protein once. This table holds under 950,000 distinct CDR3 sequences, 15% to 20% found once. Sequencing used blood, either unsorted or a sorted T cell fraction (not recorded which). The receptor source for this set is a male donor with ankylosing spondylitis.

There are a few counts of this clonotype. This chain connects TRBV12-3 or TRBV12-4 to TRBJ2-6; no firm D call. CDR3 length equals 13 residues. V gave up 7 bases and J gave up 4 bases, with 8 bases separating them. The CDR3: CASMQSGANVLTF. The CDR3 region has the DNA TGTGCCAGCATGCAGTCCGGGGCCAACGTCCTGACTTTC.

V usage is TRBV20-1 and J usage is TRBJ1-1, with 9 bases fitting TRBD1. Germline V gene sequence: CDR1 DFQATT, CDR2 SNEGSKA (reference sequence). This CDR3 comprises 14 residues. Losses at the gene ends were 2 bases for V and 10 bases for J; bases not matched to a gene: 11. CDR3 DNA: TGCAGTGCTAGACCGCCGGGACAGGGAGGTAGAGCTTTCTTT. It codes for CSARPPGQGGRAFF.

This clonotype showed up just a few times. The CDR3 spells CASSSTTGVPYGYTF. DNA of the CDR3: TGTGCCAGCAGTTCCACGACAGGTGTCCCCTATGGCTACACCTTC. J is TRBJ1-2 and V is TRBV6-5; D possibly corresponds to TRBD1 (6 bases). Deletions cut 4 bases from V and 4 bases from J, with 16 bases between. The germline V gene encodes CDR1 MNHEY and CDR2 SVGAGI. The CDR3 length is 15 residues.

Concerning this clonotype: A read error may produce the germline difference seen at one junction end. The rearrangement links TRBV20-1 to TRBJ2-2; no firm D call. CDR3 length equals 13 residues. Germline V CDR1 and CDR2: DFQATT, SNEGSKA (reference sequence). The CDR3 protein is CSAGEANTGELFF. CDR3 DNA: TGCAGTGCTGGAGAAGCGAACACCGGGGAGCTGTTTTTT.

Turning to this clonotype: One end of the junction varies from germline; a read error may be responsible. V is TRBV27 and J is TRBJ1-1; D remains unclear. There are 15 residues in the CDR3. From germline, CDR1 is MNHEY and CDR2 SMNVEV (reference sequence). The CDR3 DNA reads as TGTGTCAGCAGTTTGTCGGCGCAGGCGAACACTGAAGCTTTCTTT. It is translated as CVSSLSAQANTEAFF.

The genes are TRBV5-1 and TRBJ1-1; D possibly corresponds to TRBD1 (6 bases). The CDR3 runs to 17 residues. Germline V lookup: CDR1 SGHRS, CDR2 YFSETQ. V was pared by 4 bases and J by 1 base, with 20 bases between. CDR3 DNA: TGCGCCAGCAGCCCAAGGGAGCGGGGGCTTGGGAACACTGAAGCTTTCTTT. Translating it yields CASSPRERGLGNTEAFF. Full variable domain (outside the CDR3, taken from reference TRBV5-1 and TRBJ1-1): KAGVTQTPRYLIKTRGQQVTLSCSPISGHRSVSWYQQTPGQGLQFLFEYFSETQRNKGNFPGRFSGRQFSNSRSEMNVSTLELGDSALYLCASSPRERGLGNTEAFFGQGTRLTVV.

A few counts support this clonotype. The chain's CDR3 is CASSRGDPQDGYTF. CDR3 coding DNA: TGTGCCAGCAGCAGGGGGGATCCTCAGGATGGCTACACCTTC. The chain employs TRBV7-9 and TRBJ1-2, with TRBD1 as a possible D gene (6 bases). From germline, CDR1 is SEHNR and CDR2 FQNEAQ (reference sequence). This CDR3 region has 14 residues. Between the trimmed V and J ends, which lost 5 bases and 6 bases, there was a span of 16 bases.

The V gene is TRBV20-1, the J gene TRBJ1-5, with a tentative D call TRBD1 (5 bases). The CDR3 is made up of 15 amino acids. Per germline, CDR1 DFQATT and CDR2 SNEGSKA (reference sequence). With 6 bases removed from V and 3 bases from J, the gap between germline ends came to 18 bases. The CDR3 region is CSAHSGPVPNQPQHF. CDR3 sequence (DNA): TGCAGTGCGCACTCGGGGCCCGTCCCCAATCAGCCCCAGCATTTT.

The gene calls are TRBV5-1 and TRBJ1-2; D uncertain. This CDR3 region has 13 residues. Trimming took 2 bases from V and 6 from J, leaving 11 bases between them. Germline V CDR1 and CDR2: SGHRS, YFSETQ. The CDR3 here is CASSFRPGDGYTF. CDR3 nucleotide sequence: TGCGCCAGCAGCTTTAGGCCCGGGGATGGCTACACCTTC.

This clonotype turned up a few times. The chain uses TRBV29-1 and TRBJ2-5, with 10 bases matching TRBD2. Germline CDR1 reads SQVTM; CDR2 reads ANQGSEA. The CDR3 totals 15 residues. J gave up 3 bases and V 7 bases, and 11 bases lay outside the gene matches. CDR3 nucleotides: TGCAGCGCCTGGACTAGCGGAGACAATAAAGAGACCCAGTACTTC. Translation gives CSAWTSGDNKETQYF.

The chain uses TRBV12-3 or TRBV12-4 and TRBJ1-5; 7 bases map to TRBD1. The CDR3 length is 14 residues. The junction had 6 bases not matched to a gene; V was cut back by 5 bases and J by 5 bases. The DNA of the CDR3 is TGTGCCAGCAGTATGACAGGGATAGATCAGCCCCAGCATTTT. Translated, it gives CASSMTGIDQPQHF.

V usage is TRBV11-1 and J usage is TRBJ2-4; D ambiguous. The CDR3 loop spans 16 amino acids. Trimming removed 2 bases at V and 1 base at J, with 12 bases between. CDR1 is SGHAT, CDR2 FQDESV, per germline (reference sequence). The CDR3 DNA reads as TGTGCCAGCAGCTTATTCGGCCCGGAGGCCAAAAACATTCAGTACTTC. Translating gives CASSLFGPEAKNIQYF.

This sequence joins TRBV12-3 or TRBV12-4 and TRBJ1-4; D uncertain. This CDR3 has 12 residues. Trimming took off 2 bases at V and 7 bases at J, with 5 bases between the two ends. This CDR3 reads CASSLYSEKLFF. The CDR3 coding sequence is TGTGCCAGCAGTTTATACAGTGAAAAACTGTTTTTT.

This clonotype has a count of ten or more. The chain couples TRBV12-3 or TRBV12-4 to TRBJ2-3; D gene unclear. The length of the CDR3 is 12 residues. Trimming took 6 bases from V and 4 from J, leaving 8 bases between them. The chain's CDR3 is CASSLSPDTQYF. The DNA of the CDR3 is TGTGCCAGCAGCTTATCCCCAGATACGCAGTATTTT.

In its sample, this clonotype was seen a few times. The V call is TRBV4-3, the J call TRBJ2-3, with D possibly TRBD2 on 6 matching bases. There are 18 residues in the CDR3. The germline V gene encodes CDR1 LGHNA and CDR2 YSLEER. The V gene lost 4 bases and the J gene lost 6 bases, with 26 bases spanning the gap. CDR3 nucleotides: TGCGCCAGCAGCCCAAGGGATGCGGGGTGGGGATATGAGGATACGCAGTATTTT. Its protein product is CASSPRDAGWGYEDTQYF.

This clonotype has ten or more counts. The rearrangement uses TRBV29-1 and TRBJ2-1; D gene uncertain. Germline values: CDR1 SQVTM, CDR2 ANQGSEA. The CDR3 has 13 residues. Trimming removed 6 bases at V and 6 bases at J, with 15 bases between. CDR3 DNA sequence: TGCAGCGTCGGTGGGCTACCGACCAATGAGCAGTTCTTC. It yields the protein CSVGGLPTNEQFF.

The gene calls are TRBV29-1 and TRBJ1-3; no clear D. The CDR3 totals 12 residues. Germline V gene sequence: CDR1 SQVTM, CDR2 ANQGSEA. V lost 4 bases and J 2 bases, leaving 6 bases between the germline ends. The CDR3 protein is CSVAGTGNTIYF. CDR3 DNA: TGCAGCGTTGCCGGGACTGGAAACACCATATATTTT. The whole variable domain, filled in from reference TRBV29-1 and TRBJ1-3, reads SAVISQKPSRDICQRGTSLTIQCQVDSQVTMMFWYRQQPGQSLTLIATANQGSEATYESGFVIDKFPISRPNLTFSTLTVSNMSPEDSSIYLCSVAGTGNTIYFGEGSWLTVV.

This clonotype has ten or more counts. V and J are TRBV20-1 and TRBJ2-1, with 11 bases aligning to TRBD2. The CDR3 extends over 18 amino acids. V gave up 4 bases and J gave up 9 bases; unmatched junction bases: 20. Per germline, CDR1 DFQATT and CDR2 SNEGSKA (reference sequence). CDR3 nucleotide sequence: TGCAGTGCTACCATGCTTGGGGTAGCGGGAGGGCCCGCGGGTGAGCAGTTCTTC. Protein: CSATMLGVAGGPAGEQFF.

CDR3 sequence reads: CASSTSGVPATQYF. CDR3 bases: TGCGCCAGCTCGACTAGCGGGGTTCCGGCTACGCAGTATTTT. V usage is TRBV5-1 and J usage is TRBJ2-3, with 11 bases aligning to TRBD2. Germline trimming cut 7 bases from V and 8 bases from J; bases unmatched to any gene: 9. The germline CDR1 and CDR2 sequences are SGHRS and YFSETQ. This CDR3 is 14 amino acids long.

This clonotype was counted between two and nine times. The CDR3 DNA sequence: TGCAGTGCTAGAGCGGGGGGCAGTTCGTCGGATACGCAGTATTTT. Protein: CSARAGGSSSDTQYF. This chain links TRBV20-1 with TRBJ2-3; possibly TRBD2 for D (7 bases). The V gene lost 1 base and the J gene lost 6 bases, with 17 bases spanning the gap. The CDR3 covers 15 residues. Germline V gene data show CDR1 as DFQATT and CDR2 as SNEGSKA (reference sequence).

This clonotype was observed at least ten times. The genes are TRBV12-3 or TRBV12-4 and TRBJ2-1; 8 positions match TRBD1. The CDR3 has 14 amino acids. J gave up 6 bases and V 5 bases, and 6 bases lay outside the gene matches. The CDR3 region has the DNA TGTGCCAGCAGTCGGACAGGGTTGGGCAATGAGCAGTTCTTC. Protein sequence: CASSRTGLGNEQFF.

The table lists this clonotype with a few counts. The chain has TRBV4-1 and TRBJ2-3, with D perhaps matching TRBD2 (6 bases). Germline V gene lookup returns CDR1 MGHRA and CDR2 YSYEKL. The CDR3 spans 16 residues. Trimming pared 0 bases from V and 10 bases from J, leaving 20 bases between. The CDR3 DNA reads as TGCGCCAGCAGCCAAGATGGGGCCGGGACTGGGATTTCGCAGTATTTT. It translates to CASSQDGAGTGISQYF.

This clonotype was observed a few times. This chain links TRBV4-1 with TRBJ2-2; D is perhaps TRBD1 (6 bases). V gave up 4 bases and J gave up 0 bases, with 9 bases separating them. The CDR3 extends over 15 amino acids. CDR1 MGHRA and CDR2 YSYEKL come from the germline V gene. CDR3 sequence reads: CASSPGQPNTGELFF. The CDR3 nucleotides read TGCGCCAGCAGCCCCGGACAGCCGAACACCGGGGAGCTGTTTTTT.

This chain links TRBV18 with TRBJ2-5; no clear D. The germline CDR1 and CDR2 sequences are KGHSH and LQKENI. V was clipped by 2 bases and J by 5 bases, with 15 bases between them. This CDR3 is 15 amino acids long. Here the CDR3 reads CASSPSSAPRETQYF. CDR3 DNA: TGTGCCAGCTCACCAAGTAGTGCACCACGGGAGACCCAGTACTTC.

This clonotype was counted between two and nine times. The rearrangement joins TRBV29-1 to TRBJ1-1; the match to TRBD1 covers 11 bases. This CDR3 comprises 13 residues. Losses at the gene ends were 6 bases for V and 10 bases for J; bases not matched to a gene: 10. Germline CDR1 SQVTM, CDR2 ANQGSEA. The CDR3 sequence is CSVRTGGERGAFF. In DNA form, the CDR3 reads TGCAGCGTCCGGACAGGGGGCGAAAGGGGAGCTTTCTTT. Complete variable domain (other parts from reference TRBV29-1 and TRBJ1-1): SAVISQKPSRDICQRGTSLTIQCQVDSQVTMMFWYRQQPGQSLTLIATANQGSEATYESGFVIDKFPISRPNLTFSTLTVSNMSPEDSSIYLCSVRTGGERGAFFGQGTRLTVV.

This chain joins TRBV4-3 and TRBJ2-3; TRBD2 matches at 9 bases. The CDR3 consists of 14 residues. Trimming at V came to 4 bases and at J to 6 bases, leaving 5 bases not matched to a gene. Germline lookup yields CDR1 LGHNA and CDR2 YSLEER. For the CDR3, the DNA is TGCGCCAGCAGCCGTGCTAGCGGGATGGATACGCAGTATTTT. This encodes CASSRASGMDTQYF.

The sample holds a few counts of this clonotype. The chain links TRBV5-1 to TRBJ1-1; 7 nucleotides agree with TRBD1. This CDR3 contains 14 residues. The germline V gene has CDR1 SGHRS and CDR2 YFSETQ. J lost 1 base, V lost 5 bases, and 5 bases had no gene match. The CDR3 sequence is CASSTTGSNTEAFF. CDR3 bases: TGCGCCAGCAGTACGACAGGGTCGAACACTGAAGCTTTCTTT.

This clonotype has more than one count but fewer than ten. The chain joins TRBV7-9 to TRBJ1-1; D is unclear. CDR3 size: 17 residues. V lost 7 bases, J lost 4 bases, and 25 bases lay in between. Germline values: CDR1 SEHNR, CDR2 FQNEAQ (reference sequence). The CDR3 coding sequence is TGTGCCAGCACGCTTAAGGTTCTCGGGGAATTGGGCACTGAAGCTTTCTTT. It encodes CASTLKVLGELGTEAFF.

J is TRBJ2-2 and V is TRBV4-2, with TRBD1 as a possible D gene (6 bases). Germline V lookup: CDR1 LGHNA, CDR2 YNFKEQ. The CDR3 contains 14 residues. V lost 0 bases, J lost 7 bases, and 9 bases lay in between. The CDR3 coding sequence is TGTGCCAGCAGCCAAGAGGGGGCGGACGGGGAGCTGTTTTTT. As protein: CASSQEGADGELFF.

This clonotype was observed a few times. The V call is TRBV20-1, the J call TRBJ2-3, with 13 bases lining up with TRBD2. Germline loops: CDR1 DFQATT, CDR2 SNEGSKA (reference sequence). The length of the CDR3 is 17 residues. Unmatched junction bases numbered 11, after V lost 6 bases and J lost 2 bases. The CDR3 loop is CSASGLAGPSHTDTQYF. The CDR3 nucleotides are TGCAGTGCCTCGGGACTAGCGGGACCCAGCCACACAGATACGCAGTATTTT.

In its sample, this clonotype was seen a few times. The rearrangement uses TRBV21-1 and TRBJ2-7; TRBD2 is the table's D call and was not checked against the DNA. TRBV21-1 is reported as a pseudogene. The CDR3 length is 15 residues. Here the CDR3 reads CASLEREGRGYEQYF. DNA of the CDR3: TGTGCCAGCTTGGAGCGGGAGGGCCGAGGATACGAGCAGTACTTC.

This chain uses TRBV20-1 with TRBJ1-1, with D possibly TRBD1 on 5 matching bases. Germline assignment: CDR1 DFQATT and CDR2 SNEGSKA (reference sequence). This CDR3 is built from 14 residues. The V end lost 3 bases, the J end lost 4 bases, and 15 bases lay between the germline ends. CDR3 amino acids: CSASVGGGGTEAFF. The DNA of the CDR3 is TGCAGTGCTAGTGTCGGGGGTGGGGGCACTGAAGCTTTCTTT.